This T cell receptor beta chain stems from a study of cytomegalovirus exposure and HLA in healthy donors. Study-wide findings and caveats: For most TCR beta V segments, an earlier analysis put the productive rate at about 87% or about 30% of the time. The study labeled around 160 TCR beta chains cytomegalovirus-associated. Generally TCR sequences proved uncommon, though certain public TCRs appeared in numerous donors.

A word on this clone: The antigen remains unidentified.

The PCR employed 60 Vbeta primers together with 13 Jbeta primers. Only in-frame clones appear in the TCRdb table, and some are missing; sequencing was by immunoSEQ multiplex PCR. This sample yields some 150,000 clones, of which roughly four fifths are seen a single time; more than 2.5% belongs to the top ten. The length of the CDR3 is 14 residues. The germline V gene has CDR1 SGHRS and CDR2 YFSETQ. V lost 0 bases to trimming and J lost 6 bases; unmatched junction nucleotides: 5. The TCR originated in a young man in good health and CMV-seropositive. V and J are TRBV5-1 and TRBJ2-5; 7 bases line up with TRBD2. Sequenced: PBMCs. CDR3 amino acids: CASSLGTSRQTQYF. CDR3 nucleotide sequence: TGCGCCAGCAGCTTGGGGACTAGTCGGCAGACCCAGTACTTC.